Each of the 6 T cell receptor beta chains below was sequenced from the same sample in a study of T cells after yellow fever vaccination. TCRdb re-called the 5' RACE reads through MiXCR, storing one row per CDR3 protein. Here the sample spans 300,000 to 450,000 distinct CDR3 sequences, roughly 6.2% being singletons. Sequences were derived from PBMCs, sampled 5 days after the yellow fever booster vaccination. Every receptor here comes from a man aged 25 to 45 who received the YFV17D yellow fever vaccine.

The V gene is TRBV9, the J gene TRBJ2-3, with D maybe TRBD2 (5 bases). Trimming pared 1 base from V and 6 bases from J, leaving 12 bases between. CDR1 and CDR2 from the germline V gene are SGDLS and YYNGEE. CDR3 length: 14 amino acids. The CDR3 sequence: CASSVLPEGDTQYF. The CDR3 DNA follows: TGTGCCAGCAGCGTATTACCAGAGGGCGATACGCAGTATTTT.

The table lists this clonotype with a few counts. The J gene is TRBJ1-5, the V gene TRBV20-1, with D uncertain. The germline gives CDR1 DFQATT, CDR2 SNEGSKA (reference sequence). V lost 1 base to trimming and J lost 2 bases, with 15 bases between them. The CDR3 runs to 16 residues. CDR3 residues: CSARAGFLLGNQPQHF. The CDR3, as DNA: TGCAGTGCTAGAGCGGGGTTTTTGCTCGGCAATCAGCCCCAGCATTTT.

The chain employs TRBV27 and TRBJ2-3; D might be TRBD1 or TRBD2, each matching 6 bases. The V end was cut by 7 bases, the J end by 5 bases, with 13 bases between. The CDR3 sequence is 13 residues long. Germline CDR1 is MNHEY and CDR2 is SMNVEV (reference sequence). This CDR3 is CASKGGVEDTQYF. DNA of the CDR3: TGTGCCAGCAAGGGGGGAGTGGAAGATACGCAGTATTTT.

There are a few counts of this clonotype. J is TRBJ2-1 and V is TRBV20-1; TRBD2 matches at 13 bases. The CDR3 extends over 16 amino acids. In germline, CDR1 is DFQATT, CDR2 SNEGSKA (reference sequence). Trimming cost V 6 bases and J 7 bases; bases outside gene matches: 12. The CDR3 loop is CSAEAPPGLAGNEQFF. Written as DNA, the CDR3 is TGCAGTGCCGAGGCCCCCCCGGGACTAGCGGGAAATGAGCAGTTCTTC.

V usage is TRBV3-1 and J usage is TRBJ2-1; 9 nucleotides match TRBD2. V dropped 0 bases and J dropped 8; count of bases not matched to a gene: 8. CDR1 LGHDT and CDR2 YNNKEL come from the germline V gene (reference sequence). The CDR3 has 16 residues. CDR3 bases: TGTGCCAGCAGCCAAGAACGCCTAGCGGGACTCGATGAGCAGTTCTTC. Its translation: CASSQERLAGLDEQFF.

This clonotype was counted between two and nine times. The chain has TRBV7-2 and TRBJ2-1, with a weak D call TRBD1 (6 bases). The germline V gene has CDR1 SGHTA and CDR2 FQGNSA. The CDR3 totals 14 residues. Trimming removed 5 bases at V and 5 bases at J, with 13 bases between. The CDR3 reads CASSPNRDNNEQFF. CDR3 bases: TGTGCCAGCAGCCCAAACCGGGACAACAATGAGCAGTTCTTC.